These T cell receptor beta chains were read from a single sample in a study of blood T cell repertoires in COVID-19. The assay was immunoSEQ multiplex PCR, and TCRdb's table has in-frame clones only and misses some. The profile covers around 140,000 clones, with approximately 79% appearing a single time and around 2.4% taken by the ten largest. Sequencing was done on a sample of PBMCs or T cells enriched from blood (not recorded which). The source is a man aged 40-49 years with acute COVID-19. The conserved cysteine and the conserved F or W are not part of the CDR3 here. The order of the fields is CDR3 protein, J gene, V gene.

CDR3aa: ATSDSRTQY; j_gene: TRBJ2-3; v_gene: TRBV24-1
CDR3aa: SASWPAGGARYEQY; j_gene: TRBJ2-7; v_gene: TRBV20-1
CDR3aa: ASRTEDDTGELF; j_gene: TRBJ2-2; v_gene: TRBV25-1
CDR3aa: ASSLGRGNTEAF; j_gene: TRBJ1-1; v_gene: TRBV5-8
CDR3aa: ASSQGGVYEQY; j_gene: TRBJ2-7; v_gene: TRBV3-1/TRBV3-2
CDR3aa: ASSPVRQGGNQPQH; j_gene: TRBJ1-5; v_gene: TRBV18
CDR3aa: ASSFTGLYGYT; j_gene: TRBJ1-2; v_gene: TRBV28
CDR3aa: ASSILHGEDTQY; j_gene: TRBJ2-3; v_gene: TRBV21-1
CDR3aa: AISDMGQGQPQH; j_gene: TRBJ1-5; v_gene: TRBV10-3
CDR3aa: AFSPGTAFSPYGYT; j_gene: TRBJ1-2; v_gene: TRBV9
CDR3aa: ASSVRQGEAF; j_gene: TRBJ1-1; v_gene: TRBV19
CDR3aa: ASSYFGGGNQPQH; j_gene: TRBJ1-5; v_gene: TRBV19
CDR3aa: ASTPGDLGGVSYNSPLH; j_gene: TRBJ1-6; v_gene: TRBV9
CDR3aa: ASSSSSGGTHNEQF; j_gene: TRBJ2-1; v_gene: TRBV7-8
CDR3aa: ASPLGQDFYEQY; j_gene: TRBJ2-7; v_gene: TRBV6-5
CDR3aa: ASSPATGYNEQF; j_gene: TRBJ2-1; v_gene: TRBV6-5
CDR3aa: ASSPGAYYGYT; j_gene: TRBJ1-2; v_gene: TRBV5-8
CDR3aa: ASSYRRGYT; j_gene: TRBJ1-2; v_gene: TRBV28
CDR3aa: TSSQALAVFYEQY; j_gene: TRBJ2-7; v_gene: TRBV1
CDR3aa: ASSPPGSDRGGYT; j_gene: TRBJ1-2; v_gene: TRBV11-1
CDR3aa: AIRGGADTGELF; j_gene: TRBJ2-2; v_gene: TRBV10-3
CDR3aa: ASSLVSTANTEAF; j_gene: TRBJ1-1; v_gene: TRBV6-5
CDR3aa: ASSVGIRGSGEKLF; j_gene: TRBJ1-4; v_gene: TRBV9
CDR3aa: ASSLGQSGNQPQH; j_gene: TRBJ1-5; v_gene: TRBV18
CDR3aa: ASSSQPQGRKSYEQY; j_gene: TRBJ2-7; v_gene: TRBV18
CDR3aa: ASSFSGNNEQF; j_gene: TRBJ2-1; v_gene: TRBV5-1
CDR3aa: ASSDSGTGSEKLF; j_gene: TRBJ1-4; v_gene: TRBV19
CDR3aa: AISELDRYNEQF; j_gene: TRBJ2-1; v_gene: TRBV10-3
CDR3aa: ASSLKGGGHTGELF; j_gene: TRBJ2-2; v_gene: TRBV28
CDR3aa: ASSSLAGGSNEQF; j_gene: TRBJ2-1; v_gene: TRBV27
CDR3aa: ASSLLTAGEGEQY; j_gene: TRBJ2-7; v_gene: TRBV5-8
CDR3aa: ASSLETSVTGGQF; j_gene: TRBJ2-1; v_gene: TRBV5-1
CDR3aa: ASSPQNPRQGETQY; j_gene: TRBJ2-5; v_gene: TRBV18
CDR3aa: ASSQYSGSGANVLT; j_gene: TRBJ2-6; v_gene: TRBV28
CDR3aa: ASATGGDQPQH; j_gene: TRBJ1-5; v_gene: TRBV2
CDR3aa: ASSGQGKDQPQH; j_gene: TRBJ1-5; v_gene: TRBV2
CDR3aa: ASRLSGGGTNEQF; j_gene: TRBJ2-1; v_gene: TRBV28
CDR3aa: ASSSPRGGQH; j_gene: TRBJ1-5; v_gene: TRBV12-3/TRBV12-4
CDR3aa: ASSYSGQGGTEAF; j_gene: TRBJ1-1; v_gene: TRBV6-5
CDR3aa: ATSREGRGRSGELF; j_gene: TRBJ2-2; v_gene: TRBV15
CDR3aa: ASSKERQIVYEQY; j_gene: TRBJ2-7; v_gene: TRBV21-1
CDR3aa: ASSPPGGGNNQPQH; j_gene: TRBJ1-5; v_gene: TRBV18
CDR3aa: ASSLAGDRKDNEQF; j_gene: TRBJ2-1; v_gene: TRBV7-8
CDR3aa: ASSLGTGSFALH; j_gene: TRBJ1-6; v_gene: TRBV11-2
CDR3aa: ASSYSTGMTGELF; j_gene: TRBJ2-2; v_gene: TRBV6-6
CDR3aa: ASSPPGGGLYGYT; j_gene: TRBJ1-2; v_gene: TRBV7-9
CDR3aa: SVRGRGTEAF; j_gene: TRBJ1-1; v_gene: TRBV29-1
CDR3aa: ASSYSVVSGNTIY; j_gene: TRBJ1-3; v_gene: TRBV6-5
CDR3aa: ASTPAGANYGYT; j_gene: TRBJ1-2; v_gene: TRBV7-2
CDR3aa: ASSFDSTNEKLF; j_gene: TRBJ1-4; v_gene: TRBV27
CDR3aa: ASSLAPQDKQY; j_gene: TRBJ2-7; v_gene: TRBV11-2
CDR3aa: ASSPTSSYNEQF; j_gene: TRBJ2-1; v_gene: TRBV7-3
CDR3aa: ASSLGGSGNQPQH; j_gene: TRBJ1-5; v_gene: TRBV2
CDR3aa: ASSLGSGTLTDTQY; j_gene: TRBJ2-3; v_gene: TRBV7-3
CDR3aa: ATSRDSRLAGPYEQY; j_gene: TRBJ2-7; v_gene: TRBV15
CDR3aa: ASSSSSGGEETQY; j_gene: TRBJ2-5; v_gene: TRBV5-1
CDR3aa: SATQGYGYT; j_gene: TRBJ1-2; v_gene: TRBV20-1
CDR3aa: ASSLRPSGSSYNEQF; j_gene: TRBJ2-1; v_gene: TRBV7-3